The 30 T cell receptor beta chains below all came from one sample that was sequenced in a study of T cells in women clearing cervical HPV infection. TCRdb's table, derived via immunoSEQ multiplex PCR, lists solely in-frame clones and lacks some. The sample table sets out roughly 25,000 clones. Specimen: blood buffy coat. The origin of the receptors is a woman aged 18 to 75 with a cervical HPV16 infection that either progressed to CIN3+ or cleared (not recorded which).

The sequenced part of the CDR3 DNA is TGTGCCAGCAGCTTCCGGGGAGCTAATGAAAAA. Protein product: CASSFRGANEK. The entire CDR3 is CASSFRGANEKLFF. J is TRBJ1-4 and V is TRBV5-5; D is ambiguous. The read gets to within 3 residues of the CDR3 end, and the germline J gene fills in the rest. Between the trimmed V and J ends, which lost 2 bases and 3 bases, there was a span of 8 bases. The CDR3 contains 14 residues. The V gene's germline CDR1 is SGHKS and CDR2 YYEKEE (reference sequence).

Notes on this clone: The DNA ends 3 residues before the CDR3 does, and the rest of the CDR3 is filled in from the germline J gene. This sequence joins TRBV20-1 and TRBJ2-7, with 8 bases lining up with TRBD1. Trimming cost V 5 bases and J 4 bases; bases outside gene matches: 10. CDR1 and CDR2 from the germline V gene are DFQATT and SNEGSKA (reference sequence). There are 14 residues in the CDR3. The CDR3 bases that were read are TGCAGTGCTCCGGACAGGGTGACGGCGTACGAG. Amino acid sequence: CSAPDRVTAYE. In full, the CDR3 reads CSAPDRVTAYEQYF.

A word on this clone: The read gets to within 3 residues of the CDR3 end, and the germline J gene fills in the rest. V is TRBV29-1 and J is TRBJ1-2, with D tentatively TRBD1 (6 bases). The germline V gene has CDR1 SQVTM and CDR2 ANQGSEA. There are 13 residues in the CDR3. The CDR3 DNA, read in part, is TGCAGCGTTAAGGGGGTTTTATCAGACGGC. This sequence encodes CSVKGVLSDG. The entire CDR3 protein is CSVKGVLSDGYTF.

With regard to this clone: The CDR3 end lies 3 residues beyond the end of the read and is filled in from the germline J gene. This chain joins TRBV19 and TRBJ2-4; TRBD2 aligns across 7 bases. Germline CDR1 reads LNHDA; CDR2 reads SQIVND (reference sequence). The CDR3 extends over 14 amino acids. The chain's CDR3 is CASSESSGRPIQYF. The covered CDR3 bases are TGTGCCAGTAGTGAATCTAGCGGACGCCCTATT.

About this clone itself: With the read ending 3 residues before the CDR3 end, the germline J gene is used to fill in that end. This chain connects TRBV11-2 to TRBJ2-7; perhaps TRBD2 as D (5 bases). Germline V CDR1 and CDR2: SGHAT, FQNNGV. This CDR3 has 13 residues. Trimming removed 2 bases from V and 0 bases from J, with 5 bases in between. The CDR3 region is CASSLTSSYEQYF. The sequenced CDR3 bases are TGTGCCAGCAGCTTAACTAGCTCCTACGAG.

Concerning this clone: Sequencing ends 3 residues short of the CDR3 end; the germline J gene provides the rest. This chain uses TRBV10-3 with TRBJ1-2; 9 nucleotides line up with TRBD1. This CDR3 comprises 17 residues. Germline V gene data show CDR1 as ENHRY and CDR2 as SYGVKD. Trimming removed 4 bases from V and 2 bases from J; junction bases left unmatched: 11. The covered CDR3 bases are TGTGCCATCAGTGGCCCCGGGACAGGGAAAAAGAACTATGGC. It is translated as CAISGPGTGKKNYG. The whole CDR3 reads CAISGPGTGKKNYGYTF.

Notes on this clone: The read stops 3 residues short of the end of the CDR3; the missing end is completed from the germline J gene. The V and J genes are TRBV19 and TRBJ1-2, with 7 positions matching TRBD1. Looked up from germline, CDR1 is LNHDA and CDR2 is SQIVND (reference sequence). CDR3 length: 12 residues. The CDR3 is CAGQVFGRGYTF. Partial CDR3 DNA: TGTGCCGGACAGGTTTTTGGGCGAGGC.

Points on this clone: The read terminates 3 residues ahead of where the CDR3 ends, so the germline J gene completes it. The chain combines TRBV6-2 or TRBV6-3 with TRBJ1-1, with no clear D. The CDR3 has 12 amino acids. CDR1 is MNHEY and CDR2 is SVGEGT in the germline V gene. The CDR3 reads CASSHHARGAFF. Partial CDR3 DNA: TGTGCCAGCAGCCACCATGCGCGGGGA.

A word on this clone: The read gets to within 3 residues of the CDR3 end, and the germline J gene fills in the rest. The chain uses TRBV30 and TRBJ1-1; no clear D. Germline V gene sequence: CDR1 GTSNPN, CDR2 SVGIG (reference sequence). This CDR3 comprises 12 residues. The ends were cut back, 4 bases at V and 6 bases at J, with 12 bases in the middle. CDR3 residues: CAWNGEGAEAFF. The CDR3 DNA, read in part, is TGTGCCTGGAACGGGGAGGGCGCTGAA.

Partial CDR3 DNA: TGCGCCAGCAGCCCCACTAACTCAGGGAGAGTCACAGATACG. Translated: CASSPTNSGRVTDT. The CDR3, in full, reads CASSPTNSGRVTDTQYF. This chain links TRBV4-1 with TRBJ2-3; D possibly uses TRBD1 or TRBD2 (5 bases each). The CDR3 extends 3 residues past the end of the read, so its final part is completed from the germline J gene. Trimming removed 4 bases at V and 2 bases at J, with 19 bases between. The CDR3 loop spans 17 amino acids. Looked up from germline, CDR1 is MGHRA and CDR2 is YSYEKL.

The CDR3 region is CASSDWTGENQPQYF. CDR3 DNA (partial): TGTGCCAGCAGTGATTGGACAGGGGAAAATCAGCCG. The chain employs TRBV6-1 and TRBJ2-3; 9 positions match TRBD1. The read terminates 3 residues ahead of where the CDR3 ends, so the germline J gene completes it. Germline loops: CDR1 MNHNS, CDR2 SASEGT. CDR3 size: 15 residues.

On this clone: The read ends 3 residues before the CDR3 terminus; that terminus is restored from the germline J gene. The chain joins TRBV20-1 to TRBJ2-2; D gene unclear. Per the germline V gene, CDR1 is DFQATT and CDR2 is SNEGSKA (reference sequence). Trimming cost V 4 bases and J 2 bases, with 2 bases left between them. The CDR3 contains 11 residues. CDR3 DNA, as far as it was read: TGCAGTGCTATAAACACCGGGGAG. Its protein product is CSAINTGE. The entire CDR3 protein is CSAINTGELFF.

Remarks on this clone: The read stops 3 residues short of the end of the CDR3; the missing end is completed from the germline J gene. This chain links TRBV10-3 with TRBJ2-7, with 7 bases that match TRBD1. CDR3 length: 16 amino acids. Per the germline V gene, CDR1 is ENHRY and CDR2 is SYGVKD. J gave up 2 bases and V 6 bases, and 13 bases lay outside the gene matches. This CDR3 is CAIRGATGILTYEQYF. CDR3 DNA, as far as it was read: TGTGCCATCAGAGGGGCGACAGGGATTTTAACCTACGAG.

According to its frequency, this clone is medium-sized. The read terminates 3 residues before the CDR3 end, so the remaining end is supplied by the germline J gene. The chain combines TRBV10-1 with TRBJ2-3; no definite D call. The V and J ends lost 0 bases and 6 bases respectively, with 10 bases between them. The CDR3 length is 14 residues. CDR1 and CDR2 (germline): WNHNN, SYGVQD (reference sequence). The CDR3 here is CASSESQVDDTQYF. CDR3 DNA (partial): TGCGCCAGCAGTGAGTCGCAGGTTGACGATACG.

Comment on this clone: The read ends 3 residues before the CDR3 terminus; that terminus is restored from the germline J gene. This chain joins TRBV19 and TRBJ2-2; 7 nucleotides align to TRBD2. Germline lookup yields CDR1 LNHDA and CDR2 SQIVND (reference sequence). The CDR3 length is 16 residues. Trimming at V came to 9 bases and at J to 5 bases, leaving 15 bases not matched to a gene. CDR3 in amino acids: CASTRPGSGRTGELFF. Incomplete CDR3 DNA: TGTGCCAGCACACGCCCGGGTAGCGGGCGAACCGGGGAG.

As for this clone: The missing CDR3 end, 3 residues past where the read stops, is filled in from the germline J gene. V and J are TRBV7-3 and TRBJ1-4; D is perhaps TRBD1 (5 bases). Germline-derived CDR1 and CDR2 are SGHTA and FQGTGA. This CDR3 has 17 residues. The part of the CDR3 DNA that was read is TGTGCCAGCAGCTTGAACGGGGGAAACTCTGGCGCCAACGTA. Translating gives CASSLNGGNSGANV. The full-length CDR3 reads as CASSLNGGNSGANVLFF.

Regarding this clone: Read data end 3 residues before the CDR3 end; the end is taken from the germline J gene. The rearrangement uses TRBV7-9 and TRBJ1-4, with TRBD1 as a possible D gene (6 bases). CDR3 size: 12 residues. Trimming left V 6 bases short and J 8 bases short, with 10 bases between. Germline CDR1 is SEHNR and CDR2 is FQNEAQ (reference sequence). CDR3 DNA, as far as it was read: TGTGCCAGCAGTGGCGGACAGGAAAAA. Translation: CASSGGQEK. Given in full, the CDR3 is CASSGGQEKLFF.

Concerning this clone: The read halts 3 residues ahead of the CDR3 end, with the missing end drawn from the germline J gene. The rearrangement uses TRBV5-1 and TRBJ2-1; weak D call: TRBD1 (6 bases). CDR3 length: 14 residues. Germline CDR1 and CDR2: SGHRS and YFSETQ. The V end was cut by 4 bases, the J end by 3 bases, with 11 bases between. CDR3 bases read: TGCGCCAGCAGCACGGAGGACAGCTACAATGAG. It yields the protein CASSTEDSYNE. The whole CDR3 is CASSTEDSYNEQFF.

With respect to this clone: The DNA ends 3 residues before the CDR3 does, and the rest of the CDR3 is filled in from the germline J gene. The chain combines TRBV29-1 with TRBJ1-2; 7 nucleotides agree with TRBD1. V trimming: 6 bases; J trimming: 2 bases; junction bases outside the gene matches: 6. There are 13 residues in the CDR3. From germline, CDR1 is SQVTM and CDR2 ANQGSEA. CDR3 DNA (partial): TGCAGCGTCGGGCGACAGGGAAACTATGGC. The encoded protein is CSVGRQGNYG. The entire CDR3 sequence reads CSVGRQGNYGYTF.

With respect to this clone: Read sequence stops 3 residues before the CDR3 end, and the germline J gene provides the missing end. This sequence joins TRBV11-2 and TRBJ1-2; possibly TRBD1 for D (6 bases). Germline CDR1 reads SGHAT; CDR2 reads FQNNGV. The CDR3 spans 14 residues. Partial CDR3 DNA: TGTGCCAGCAGCTTAGATCTTAGGGGGAGAGGC. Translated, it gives CASSLDLRGRG. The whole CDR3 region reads CASSLDLRGRGYTF.

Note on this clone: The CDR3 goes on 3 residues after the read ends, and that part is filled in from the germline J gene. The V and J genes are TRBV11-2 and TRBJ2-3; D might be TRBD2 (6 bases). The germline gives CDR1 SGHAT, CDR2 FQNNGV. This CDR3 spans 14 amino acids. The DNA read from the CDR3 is TGTGCCAGCAGCTTCATAGGGGAGGAAAAGACG. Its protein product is CASSFIGEEKT. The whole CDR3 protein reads CASSFIGEEKTQYF.

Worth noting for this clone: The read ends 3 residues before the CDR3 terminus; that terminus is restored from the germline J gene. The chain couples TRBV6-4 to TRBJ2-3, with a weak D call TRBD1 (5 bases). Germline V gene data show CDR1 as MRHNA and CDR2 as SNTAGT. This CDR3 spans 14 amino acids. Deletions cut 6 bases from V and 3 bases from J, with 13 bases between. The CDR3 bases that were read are TGTGCCAGCAGGCAGGGCCAATCTACAGATACG. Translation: CASRQGQSTDT. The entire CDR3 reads CASRQGQSTDTQYF.

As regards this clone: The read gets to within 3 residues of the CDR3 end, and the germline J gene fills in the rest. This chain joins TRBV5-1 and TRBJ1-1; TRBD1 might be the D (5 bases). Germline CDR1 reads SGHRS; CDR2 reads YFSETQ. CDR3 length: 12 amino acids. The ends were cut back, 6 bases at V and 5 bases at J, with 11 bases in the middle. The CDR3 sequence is CASTRQGTEAFF. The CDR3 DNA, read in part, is TGCGCCAGCACTCGGCAGGGAACTGAA.

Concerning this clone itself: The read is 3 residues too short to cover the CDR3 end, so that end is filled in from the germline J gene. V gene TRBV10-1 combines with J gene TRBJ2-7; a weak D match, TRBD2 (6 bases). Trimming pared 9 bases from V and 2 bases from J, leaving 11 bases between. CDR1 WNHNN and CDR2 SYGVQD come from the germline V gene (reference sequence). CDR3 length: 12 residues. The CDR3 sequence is CASSTSTYEQYF. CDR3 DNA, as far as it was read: TGCGCCAGTTCGACTAGTACCTACGAG.

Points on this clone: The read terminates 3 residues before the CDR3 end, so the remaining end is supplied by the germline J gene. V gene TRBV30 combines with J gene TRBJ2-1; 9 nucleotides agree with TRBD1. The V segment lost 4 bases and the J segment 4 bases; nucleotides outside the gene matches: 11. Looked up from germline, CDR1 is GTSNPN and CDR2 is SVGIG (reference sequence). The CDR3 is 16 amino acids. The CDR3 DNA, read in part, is TGTGCCTGGACCGACTCCCGACAGGGGGGGTACAATGAG. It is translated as CAWTDSRQGGYNE. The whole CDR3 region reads CAWTDSRQGGYNEQFF.

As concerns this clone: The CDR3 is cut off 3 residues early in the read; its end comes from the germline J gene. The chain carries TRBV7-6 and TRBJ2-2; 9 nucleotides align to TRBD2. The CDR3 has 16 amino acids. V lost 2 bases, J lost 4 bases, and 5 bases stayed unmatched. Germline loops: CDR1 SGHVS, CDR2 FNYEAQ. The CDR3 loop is CASSLSMREGTGELFF. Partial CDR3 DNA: TGTGCCAGCAGCTTATCGATGCGGGAGGGCACCGGGGAG.

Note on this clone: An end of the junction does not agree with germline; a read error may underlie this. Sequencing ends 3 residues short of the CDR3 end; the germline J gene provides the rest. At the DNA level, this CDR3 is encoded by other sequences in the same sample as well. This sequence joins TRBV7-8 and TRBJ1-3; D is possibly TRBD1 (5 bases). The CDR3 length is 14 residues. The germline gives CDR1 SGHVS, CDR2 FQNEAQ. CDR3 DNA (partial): TGTGCCAGCAGCTCCCGGGCAGGGAGAAACACG. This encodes CASSSRAGRNT. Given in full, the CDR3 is CASSSRAGRNTIYF.

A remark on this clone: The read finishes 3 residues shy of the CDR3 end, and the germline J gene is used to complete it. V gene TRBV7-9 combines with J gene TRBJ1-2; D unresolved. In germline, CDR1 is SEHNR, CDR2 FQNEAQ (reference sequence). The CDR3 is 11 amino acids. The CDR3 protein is CASGSGSDYTF. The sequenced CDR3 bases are TGTGCCAGCGGAAGCGGGAGCGAC.

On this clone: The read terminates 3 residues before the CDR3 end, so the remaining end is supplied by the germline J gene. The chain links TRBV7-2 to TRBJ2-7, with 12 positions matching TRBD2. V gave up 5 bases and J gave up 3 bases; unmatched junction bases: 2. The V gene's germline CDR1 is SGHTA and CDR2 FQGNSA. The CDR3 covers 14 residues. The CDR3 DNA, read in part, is TGTGCCAGCAGCCGGACTAGCGGGAACTACGAG. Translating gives CASSRTSGNYE. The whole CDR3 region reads CASSRTSGNYEQYF.

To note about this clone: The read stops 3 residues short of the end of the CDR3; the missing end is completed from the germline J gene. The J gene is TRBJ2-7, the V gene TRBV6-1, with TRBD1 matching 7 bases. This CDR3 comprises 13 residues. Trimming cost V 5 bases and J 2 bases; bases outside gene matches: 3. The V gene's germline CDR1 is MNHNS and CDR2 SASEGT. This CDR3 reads CASSKDRAYEQYF. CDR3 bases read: TGTGCCAGCAGTAAAGACAGGGCCTACGAG.